Below, 29 T cell receptor beta chains from the same sample are listed, as sequenced in a study of shared clonotypes between healthy human individuals. Method: immunoSEQ multiplex PCR; TCRdb's copy keeps in-frame clones and lacks some. The sample contains millions of clones, less than 95% of which appear only once. Naivety among CD8 cells was defined by CD45RO negativity and positive CCR7 selection, thereby excluding terminally differentiated effector memory CD45RA+ cells. Source material: naive CD8+ T cells sorted from blood. Receptor source: a young man in good health.

V gene TRBV5-1 combines with J gene TRBJ2-3; TRBD2 matches 11 bases. CDR3 length: 15 residues. From germline, CDR1 is SGHRS and CDR2 YFSETQ. Trimming took 3 bases from V and 3 from J; bases not matched to a gene: 3. CDR3 DNA: TGCGCCAGCAGCTCGGGACTAGCGGAAACAGATACGCAGTATTTT. This translates into CASSSGLAETDTQYF.

CDR3 protein: CASSVGGAYGEQFF. The CDR3 nucleotides are TGTGCCAGCAGCGTAGGGGGAGCTTACGGTGAGCAGTTCTTC. V usage is TRBV9 and J usage is TRBJ2-1; tentative D call: TRBD2 (5 bases). The V end was cut by 0 bases, the J end by 9 bases, with 13 bases between. The CDR3 extends over 14 amino acids. Germline values: CDR1 SGDLS, CDR2 YYNGEE.

The chain joins TRBV2 to TRBJ2-1; maybe TRBD2 (6 bases). Germline CDR1 is SNHLY and CDR2 is FYNNEI. CDR3 size: 17 residues. V was shortened by 3 bases and J by 7 bases, with 22 bases between the two germline ends. CDR3 sequence (DNA): TGTGCCAGCAGTGACCCCCAGGGTAGCGGCTATAGTAATGAGCAGTTCTTC. Its translation is CASSDPQGSGYSNEQFF.

The rearrangement links TRBV5-6 to TRBJ2-5; weak D call: TRBD2 (6 bases). V was pared by 4 bases and J by 5 bases, with 15 bases between. Germline values: CDR1 SGHDT, CDR2 YYEEEE. The CDR3 loop spans 14 amino acids. This CDR3 is CASSANLGGETQYF. CDR3 DNA: TGTGCCAGCAGCGCCAATCTTGGGGGGGAGACCCAGTACTTC.

V usage is TRBV7-9 and J usage is TRBJ1-2; the D gene is possibly TRBD1 (6 bases). This CDR3 spans 13 amino acids. Germline values: CDR1 SEHNR, CDR2 FQNEAQ (reference sequence). Trimming shortened V by 10 bases and J by 3 bases, and 15 bases separated the two germline ends. The CDR3 DNA reads as TGTGCCACTGGGGGCGCGGCGGACTATGGCTACACCTTC. It codes for CATGGAADYGYTF.

CDR3 nucleotide sequence: TGCGCCAGCAGCCAAGATATGGGGTCTTACGAGCAGTACTTC. This translates into CASSQDMGSYEQYF. The chain is built from TRBV4-1 and TRBJ2-7; D ambiguous. V gave up 0 bases and J gave up 4 bases, with 10 bases separating them. The CDR3 loop spans 14 amino acids. Per germline, CDR1 MGHRA and CDR2 YSYEKL.

The J gene is TRBJ2-7, the V gene TRBV27; 10 bases agree with TRBD1. The germline V gene encodes CDR1 MNHEY and CDR2 SMNVEV (reference sequence). V shed 8 bases and J 3 bases; nucleotides not matched to a gene: 4. The CDR3 totals 13 residues. Written as DNA, the CDR3 is TGTGCCAGCCACAGGACAGGGGGCTACGAGCAGTACTTC. Protein: CASHRTGGYEQYF.

This chain uses TRBV7-2 with TRBJ2-3, with TRBD2 identical over 11 bases. From germline, CDR1 is SGHTA and CDR2 FQGNSA. CDR3 length: 15 residues. The J segment lost 2 bases and the V segment lost 4 bases, leaving 2 bases of the junction unmatched. Here the CDR3 reads CASSSGLAATDTQYF. CDR3 in DNA: TGTGCCAGCAGCTCGGGACTAGCGGCCACAGATACGCAGTATTTT.

Note on this clone: The same CDR3 also results from other DNA sequences found in this sample. The CDR3 DNA reads as TGCGCCAGCAGCCAAGGGGCAGGGGTCGTAGACGAGCAGTACTTC. Protein sequence: CASSQGAGVVDEQYF. V and J are TRBV4-1 and TRBJ2-7; a possible D gene is TRBD1 (6 bases). This CDR3 is 15 amino acids long. V lost 1 base and J 5 bases, leaving 15 bases between the germline ends. In germline, CDR1 is MGHRA, CDR2 YSYEKL.

This sequence joins TRBV27 and TRBJ1-2; 7 positions agree with TRBD1. The length of the CDR3 is 13 residues. Trimming at V came to 4 bases and at J to 8 bases, leaving 7 bases not matched to a gene. CDR1 is MNHEY and CDR2 is SMNVEV in the germline V gene (reference sequence). The chain's CDR3 is CASSSHQGEGYTF. CDR3 sequence (DNA): TGTGCCAGCAGTTCCCACCAGGGGGAAGGCTACACCTTC.

The genes are TRBV11-3 and TRBJ2-3, with TRBD1 as a possible D gene (5 bases). Trimming left V 5 bases short and J 3 bases short, with 18 bases between. Germline CDR1 and CDR2: SGHNT and YENEEA. The CDR3 runs 16 residues. The CDR3 is CASSLGALPGTDTQYF. For the CDR3, the DNA is TGTGCCAGCAGCCTAGGGGCGCTCCCGGGTACAGATACGCAGTATTTT.

This chain connects TRBV6-6 to TRBJ2-3; no clear D gene. Looked up from germline, CDR1 is MNHNY and CDR2 is SVGAGI (reference sequence). V was trimmed by 4 bases and J by 1 base, leaving 12 bases between them. This CDR3 region has 15 residues. CDR3 loop: CASSLALPGTDTQYF. The CDR3, as DNA: TGTGCCAGCAGTTTGGCCCTACCGGGCACAGATACGCAGTATTTT.

The rearrangement joins TRBV28 to TRBJ1-1, with a weak D call TRBD1 (5 bases). Trimming left V 3 bases short and J 1 base short, with 9 bases between. CDR3 length: 14 residues. The germline V gene has CDR1 MDHEN and CDR2 SYDVKM. The CDR3 reads CASSLGRRNTEAFF. The CDR3 nucleotides are TGTGCCAGCAGTTTGGGGCGCCGGAACACTGAAGCTTTCTTT. The entire variable domain, with the rest obtained from reference TRBV28 and TRBJ1-1, is as follows: DVKVTQSSRYLVKRTGEKVFLECVQDMDHENMFWYRQDPGLGLRLIYFSYDVKMKEKGDIPEGYSVSREKKERFSLILESASTNQTSMYLCASSLGRRNTEAFFGQGTRLTVV.

The V and J genes are TRBV28 and TRBJ2-5; 14 bases fit TRBD2. CDR1 and CDR2 (germline): MDHEN, SYDVKM. CDR3 size: 16 residues. V was clipped by 6 bases and J by 4 bases; unmatched bases: 7. The CDR3, as DNA: TGTGCCAGCAGCCCGACTAGCGGGGGGGCCCGAGAGACCCAGTACTTC. This translates into CASSPTSGGARETQYF. The variable domain in full, completed from reference TRBV28 and TRBJ2-5, reads DVKVTQSSRYLVKRTGEKVFLECVQDMDHENMFWYRQDPGLGLRLIYFSYDVKMKEKGDIPEGYSVSREKKERFSLILESASTNQTSMYLCASSPTSGGARETQYFGPGTRLLVL.

This clone appeared a single time. This chain connects TRBV27 to TRBJ1-1; TRBD1 is a possible D gene (6 bases). The ends were cut back, 6 bases at V and 3 bases at J, with 11 bases in the middle. Germline V CDR1 and CDR2: MNHEY, SMNVEV (reference sequence). The CDR3 runs to 13 residues. The CDR3 is CASRQGGYTEAFF. CDR3 in DNA: TGTGCCAGCAGACAGGGCGGGTACACTGAAGCTTTCTTT.

V gene TRBV5-4 combines with J gene TRBJ1-2; TRBD1 matches 9 bases. This CDR3 contains 15 residues. V trimming: 4 bases; J trimming: 4 bases; junction bases outside the gene matches: 8. Germline loops: CDR1 SGHNT, CDR2 YYREEE (reference sequence). CDR3 region: CASSGGTGWIYGYTF. DNA for the CDR3: TGTGCCAGCAGCGGCGGGACAGGGTGGATCTATGGCTACACCTTC.

Worth noting for this clone: Within the sample, other DNA sequences also encode this same CDR3. V is TRBV4-3 and J is TRBJ2-2; TRBD2 might be the D (5 bases). CDR1 is LGHNA, CDR2 YSLEER, per germline. Trimming removed 3 bases from V and 6 bases from J, with 8 bases in between. This CDR3 comprises 13 residues. The DNA for the CDR3 is TGCGCCAGCAGCCAGCTGGGAGCCGGGGAGCTGTTTTTT. Protein sequence: CASSQLGAGELFF.

This chain joins TRBV19 and TRBJ1-6, with 9 bases that match TRBD1. CDR3 length: 15 residues. The trim removed 6 bases at V and 7 bases at J, leaving 7 bases unmatched. Germline CDR1 LNHDA, CDR2 SQIVND (reference sequence). This CDR3 is CASRNTGGGNSPLHF. DNA for the CDR3: TGTGCCAGTAGGAACACAGGGGGCGGAAATTCACCCCTCCACTTT.

This chain joins TRBV19 and TRBJ1-1, with D tentatively TRBD1 (5 bases). Between the trimmed V and J ends, which lost 6 bases and 10 bases, there was a span of 21 bases. CDR3 length: 14 residues. Germline V gene sequence: CDR1 LNHDA, CDR2 SQIVND (reference sequence). Here the CDR3 DNA reads TGTGCCAGTAGCTTCCCAGGCCAGGGTAAAGGAGCTTTCTTT. Amino acids: CASSFPGQGKGAFF. The full variable domain, its missing parts supplied by reference TRBV19 and TRBJ1-1, is DGGITQSPKYLFRKEGQNVTLSCEQNLNHDAMYWYRQDPGQGLRLIYYSQIVNDFQKGDIAEGYSVSREKKESFPLTVTSAQKNPTAFYLCASSFPGQGKGAFFGQGTRLTVV.

For this clone: Other DNA sequences in the same sample also yield this CDR3. The V and J genes are TRBV19 and TRBJ2-7, with TRBD1 matching 10 bases. The CDR3 runs 15 residues. The junction had 3 bases not matched to a gene; V was cut back by 1 base and J by 3 bases. Looked up from germline, CDR1 is LNHDA and CDR2 is SQIVND (reference sequence). The CDR3 here is CASSIAGQGVYEQYF. The CDR3 bases are TGTGCCAGTAGTATAGCTGGACAGGGGGTCTACGAGCAGTACTTC.

The V and J genes are TRBV5-4 and TRBJ2-7, with D possibly being TRBD1 or TRBD2 (5 bases each). Germline CDR1 is SGHNT and CDR2 is YYREEE (reference sequence). The germline V and J ends were trimmed by 4 bases and 1 base, with 15 bases remaining between them. The CDR3 extends over 15 amino acids. As DNA, the CDR3 is TGTGCCAGCAGCGGACGGGACGGAATGTCCTACGAGCAGTACTTC. Translating gives CASSGRDGMSYEQYF.

V usage is TRBV4-1 and J usage is TRBJ2-7; D call uncertain. Trimming stripped 1 base from V and 2 bases from J, with 6 bases between. This CDR3 is built from 13 residues. Germline V gene data show CDR1 as MGHRA and CDR2 as YSYEKL. This chain's CDR3 is CASSQGHPYEQYF. DNA for the CDR3: TGCGCCAGCAGCCAAGGGCACCCCTACGAGCAGTACTTC.

The V call is TRBV5-1, the J call TRBJ2-7; D gene ambiguous. Germline V gives CDR1 SGHRS, CDR2 YFSETQ. Trimming took off 1 base at V and 3 bases at J, with 8 bases between the two ends. CDR3 length: 13 residues. In DNA, the CDR3 is TGCGCCAGCAGCTTGCCCGGAGACTACGAGCAGTACTTC. It is translated as CASSLPGDYEQYF.

The CDR3 DNA follows: TGTGCCAGCAGTTACTCGGAGGGACCCTGGACGTACGAGCAGTACTTC. It translates to CASSYSEGPWTYEQYF. This chain connects TRBV6-6 to TRBJ2-7; D is perhaps TRBD2 (6 bases). CDR1 and CDR2 from the germline V gene are MNHNY and SVGAGI (reference sequence). The CDR3 sequence is 16 residues long. Trimming removed 0 bases at V and 4 bases at J, with 16 bases between.

The J gene is TRBJ2-7, the V gene TRBV29-1, with 9 bases matching TRBD2. CDR3 size: 15 residues. Per germline, CDR1 SQVTM and CDR2 ANQGSEA. Losses at the gene ends were 4 bases for V and 2 bases for J; bases not matched to a gene: 9. CDR3 amino acids: CSVGGPTSGTYEQYF. The CDR3 nucleotides read TGCAGCGTTGGTGGTCCGACTAGCGGCACCTACGAGCAGTACTTC.

The gene calls are TRBV10-1 and TRBJ2-2; a weak D match, TRBD1 (6 bases). V lost 3 bases, J lost 0 bases, and 8 bases lay in between. The CDR3 spans 15 residues. Germline lookup yields CDR1 WNHNN and CDR2 SYGVQD (reference sequence). CDR3: CASSDEGANTGELFF. DNA for the CDR3: TGCGCCAGCAGTGATGAGGGGGCGAACACCGGGGAGCTGTTTTTT.

This chain uses TRBV27 with TRBJ2-7; the D is unclear. CDR1 is MNHEY and CDR2 is SMNVEV in the germline V gene (reference sequence). Trimming cost V 2 bases and J 5 bases, with 13 bases left between them. This CDR3 spans 14 amino acids. This CDR3 reads CASSLIGASDEQYF. CDR3 nucleotide sequence: TGTGCCAGCAGTTTAATTGGAGCAAGTGACGAGCAGTACTTC.

The V gene is TRBV13, the J gene TRBJ1-2; a weak D match, TRBD1 (5 bases). Germline values: CDR1 PRHDT, CDR2 FYEKMQ (reference sequence). The CDR3 covers 15 residues. The ends were cut back, 7 bases at V and 6 bases at J, with 21 bases in the middle. CDR3 sequence (DNA): TGTGCCAGCACCTCCGATCGGGCAGGGAGGCATGGCTACACCTTC. It codes for CASTSDRAGRHGYTF.

Concerning this clone itself: Other DNA sequences in the same sample also yield this CDR3. This rearrangement joins TRBV9 to TRBJ2-2; no clear D. The length of the CDR3 is 13 residues. The germline V gene has CDR1 SGDLS and CDR2 YYNGEE. V was clipped by 2 bases and J by 4 bases, with 6 bases between them. Here the CDR3 DNA reads TGTGCCAGCAGCGTCGGATTCACCGGGGAGCTGTTTTTT. It yields the protein CASSVGFTGELFF.